The clone carrying this TCR beta chain appeared a few times. No antigen is known for it. As to treatment: roughly 10-day PBMC culture with coronavirus spike peptide pools or control peptides (ViraFEST assay). The data belong to a study of vaccination and CD4 T cells after COVID-19. Turning to the study itself: Overlapping SARS-CoV-2, HCoV-NL63, HCoV-OC43 and HCoV-229E spike peptides stimulated the cells.

Oncomine TCR Beta short-read sequencing was applied to DNA from cultured CD4+ T cells. Via MiXCR, TCRdb re-called the PCR reads, giving one row per CDR3 protein. The sample contains 10,000 to 15,000 distinct CDR3 sequences, 62% of which appear only once. There are 15 residues in the CDR3. CDR1 DFQATT and CDR2 SNEGSKA come from the germline V gene (reference sequence). The V and J ends lost 5 bases and 2 bases respectively, with 16 bases between them. The chain links TRBV20-1 to TRBJ2-1, with D possibly TRBD1 on 6 matching bases. The source material was CD4+ T cells from blood, cultured in vitro. The TCR sequence derives from a human donor who had recovered from COVID-19. CDR3 in DNA: TGCAGTGCTCAGAGACAGGCGAGCCCCTACAATGAGCAGTTCTTC. Residues: CSAQRQASPYNEQFF.